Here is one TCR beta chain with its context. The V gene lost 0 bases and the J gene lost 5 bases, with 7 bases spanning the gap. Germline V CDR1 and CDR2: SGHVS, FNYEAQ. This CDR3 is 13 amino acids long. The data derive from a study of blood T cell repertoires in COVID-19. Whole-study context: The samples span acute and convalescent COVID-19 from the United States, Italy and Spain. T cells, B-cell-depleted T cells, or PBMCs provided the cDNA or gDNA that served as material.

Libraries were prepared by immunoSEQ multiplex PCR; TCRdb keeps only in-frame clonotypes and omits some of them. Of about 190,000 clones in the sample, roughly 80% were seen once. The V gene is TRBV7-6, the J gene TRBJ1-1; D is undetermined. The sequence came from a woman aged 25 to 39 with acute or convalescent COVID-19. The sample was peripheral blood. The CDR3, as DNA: TGTGCCAGCAGCTTAGCGGCCTGGACTGAAGCTTTCTTT. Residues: CASSLAAWTEAFF.